The text below deals with one T cell receptor beta chain. This entry is derived from a study of cytomegalovirus exposure and HLA in healthy donors. Only in-frame clones appear in the TCRdb table, and some are missing; sequencing was by immunoSEQ multiplex PCR. The sample consists of under 200,000 clones, around 88% of them appearing once. Sequenced sample: PBMCs. This TCR was sampled from a woman younger than 30 in good health and CMV-seronegative.

The CDR3 DNA sequence: TGTGCCAGCTCACCCCAGGGAAATGGCTACACCTTC. Protein sequence: CASSPQGNGYTF. The gene calls are TRBV18 and TRBJ1-2, with D perhaps TRBD1 (5 bases). Germline assignment: CDR1 KGHSH and CDR2 LQKENI. V shed 3 bases and J shed 6 bases, with 8 bases lying between them. The CDR3 has 12 residues.